This T cell receptor beta chain was identified during a study of blood T cell repertoires in COVID-19. In the study overall: Sample material is recorded as cDNA or gDNA derived from T cells, B-cell-depleted T cells, or PBMCs.

The germline gives CDR1 SGHTA, CDR2 FQGNSA. This CDR3 is 15 amino acids long. Trimming cost V 5 bases and J 0 bases; bases outside gene matches: 3. Enrolled through a virtual design, the participants were between roughly 18 and 100 years of age and came from some 26 US areas. The authors' processing: Nucleated cell number was recorded as an estimate derived from reference gene primer amplification. The table came from immunoSEQ multiplex PCR; TCRdb's copy has only in-frame clones and leaves some out. For V, J and clone size, that table is used; D and trimming come from the DNA. The sample records around 240,000 clones, roughly 88% being singletons.

The clonotype originates from a woman between 50 and 59 years old who had recovered from COVID-19. Sequenced: PBMCs or T cells enriched from blood (not recorded which). V and J are TRBV7-2 and TRBJ2-1; 8 nucleotides agree with TRBD1. CDR3 coding DNA: TGTGCCAGCAGCCAGGACAGGGCCTCCTACAATGAGCAGTTCTTC. It encodes CASSQDRASYNEQFF.